The T cell receptor (beta chain) under discussion was sequenced for a study of tumor and adjacent non-tumor tissue in lung cancer. Findings of the study overall: Shorter survival was associated with higher TCR diversity in tumors.

In this sample, this clonotype turned up many times. Antigen unknown. TCRbeta libraries were built with three rounds of nested PCR, modified from ARM-PCR. In TCRdb, the multiplex PCR reads were re-called with MiXCR into one record per CDR3 protein. The sample yields approximately 130,000 distinct CDR3 sequences, roughly 64% seen once. The template was RNA from unsorted bulk tissue. Source material: lung tumor tissue. This clonotype was sampled from a man between 25 and 39 years old with non-small cell lung cancer.

The CDR3 loop is CASSQDQLVTEAFF. The CDR3 bases are TGCGCCAGCAGCCAGGACCAGTTAGTCACTGAAGCTTTCTTT. The rearrangement uses TRBV4-1 and TRBJ1-1, with D unclear. Germline CDR1 MGHRA, CDR2 YSYEKL. The CDR3 length is 14 residues. Trimming stripped 3 bases from V and 4 bases from J, with 12 bases between.